A selection of T cell receptor beta chains follows, all from one sample in a study of regulatory T cells in long-lasting Graves disease. TCRdb called the multiplex PCR reads again in MiXCR, with one record for every CDR3 protein. The table lists roughly 500,000 distinct CDR3 sequences, 20% to 25% of them singletons. This specimen consisted of peripheral blood mononuclear cells (PBMCs), obtained when the disease was refractory, from a patient treated with antithyroid drugs. These receptors all come from a female donor with Graves disease. Both conserved end residues are part of each CDR3. The D gene is left open where the match is weak. Size tells how often a clone was seen (once, few, many) or the class of an expanded clone, and some rows leave it out.

>many|TRBJ2-1|NA|TRBV11-2
TGTGCCAGCAACGAAGGGAGCTCCTACAATGAGCAGTTCTTC
CASNEGSSYNEQFF
>NA|TRBJ2-7|NA|TRBV9
TGTGCCAGCAGCGCTCCCCAGGAGGGGGGGCTCAGCGAGCAGTACTTC
CASSAPQEGGLSEQYF
>many|TRBJ1-1|NA|TRBV6-2/TRBV6-3
TGTGCCAGCAGTTCACTGGACGGGGAAGCTTTCTTT
CASSSLDGEAFF
>many|TRBJ2-5|TRBD1|TRBV11-2
TGTGCCAGCAGCAAATCTGACAGGGTTGAGACCCAGTACTTC
CASSKSDRVETQYF
>many|TRBJ1-5|TRBD1|TRBV5-5
TGTGCCAGCAGCTCCACCGGACAGGGGAGGAATCAGCCCCAGCATTTT
CASSSTGQGRNQPQHF
>few|TRBJ2-1|TRBD2|TRBV7-9
TGTGCCAGCAGCACCGGGCCGGGACTAGCGGTAGATGAGCAGTTCTTC
CASSTGPGLAVDEQFF
>few|TRBJ2-5|NA|TRBV4-1
TGCGCCAGCAGCCCCGTCCCGGGAAAGACCCAGTACTTC
CASSPVPGKTQYF
>few|TRBJ1-5|NA|TRBV19
TGTGCCAGTAGTTATAGGGCTCAGCCCCAGCATTTT
CASSYRAQPQHF
>NA|TRBJ1-2|NA|TRBV30
TGTGCCTGGAGTGTAGCTGTAGACTACACCTTC
CAWSVAVDYTF
>many|TRBJ1-6|NA|TRBV7-8
TGTGCCAGCAGCTTGGGCAGGGTACATTATAATTCACCCCTCCACTTT
CASSLGRVHYNSPLHF
>many|TRBJ2-4|TRBD1|TRBV5-1
TGCGCCAGCAGCTTGGGACAGGGACAGGACATTCAGTACTTC
CASSLGQGQDIQYF
>NA|TRBJ2-1|NA|TRBV20-1
TGCAGTGCTAGCTTAGGGGATGAGCAGTTCTTC
CSASLGDEQFF
>NA|TRBJ1-4|NA|TRBV28
TGTGCCAGCAGACGTCGGAGTTCCCTCTCGAATGAAAAACTGTTTTTT
CASRRRSSLSNEKLFF
>few|TRBJ2-7|TRBD1|TRBV29-1
TGCAGCGTTGAAGTGACGGACAGGTCCTACGAGCAGTACTTC
CSVEVTDRSYEQYF
>few|TRBJ1-6|TRBD1|TRBV11-2
TGTGCCAGCAGCTTAGAAGGACAGGGGGTCTATAATTCACCCCTCCACTTT
CASSLEGQGVYNSPLHF